Presented here are 20 T cell receptor beta chains from one specimen sequenced in a study of T cells in Graves' hyperthyroidism and ophthalmopathy. Amplification of TCR beta CDR3 regions was performed using RNA transcripts as template. Using the HTBI primer set, a first-round RT-PCR was run on the TCR CDR3. TCRdb passed the multiplex PCR reads through MiXCR, listing each CDR3 protein once. The data show approximately 300,000 distinct CDR3 sequences, about 18% seen once. The specimen sequenced was blood. All receptors derive from a woman aged 55-70 years with Graves' ophthalmopathy.

The sample holds many counts of this clonotype. The chain carries TRBV3-1 and TRBJ1-6; TRBD1 is a possible D gene (5 bases). CDR1 is LGHDT, CDR2 YNNKEL, per germline (reference sequence). Trimming took off 8 bases at V and 7 bases at J, with 9 bases between the two ends. This CDR3 spans 12 amino acids. CDR3 nucleotides: TGTGCCAGCGACAGTGAGAATTCACCCCTCCACTTT. Its translation is CASDSENSPLHF. Full variable domain (missing parts from reference TRBV3-1 and TRBJ1-6): DTAVSQTPKYLVTQMGNDKSIKCEQNLGHDTMYWYKQDSKKFLKIMFSYNNKELIINETVPNRFSPKSPDKAHLNLHINSLELGDSAVYFCASDSENSPLHFGNGTRLTVT.

In its sample, this clonotype was seen many times. The chain's CDR3 is CASSLRYQVQTQYF. CDR3 bases: TGTGCCAGCAGTTTACGGTATCAGGTGCAGACCCAGTACTTC. The chain is built from TRBV27 and TRBJ2-5; D gene unclear. Germline-derived CDR1 and CDR2 are MNHEY and SMNVEV (reference sequence). V was trimmed by 2 bases and J by 6 bases, leaving 13 bases between them. The CDR3 runs 14 residues.

Regarding this clonotype: A single base separates this from a much larger clone, so it may be a read error. The V call is TRBV7-9, the J call TRBJ2-3; D possibly uses TRBD1 or TRBD2 (5 bases each). CDR1 is SEHNR, CDR2 FQNEAQ, per germline (reference sequence). V shed 1 base and J shed 6 bases, with 11 bases lying between them. CDR3 length: 14 residues. The CDR3 reads CASSLGRDRDTQYF. For the CDR3, the DNA is TGTGCCAGCAGCTTAGGCAGGGACCGGGATACGCAGTATTTT.

The chain joins TRBV2 to TRBJ1-4; D unclear. The CDR3 contains 11 residues. Trimming stripped 9 bases from V and 1 base from J, with 3 bases between. CDR1 and CDR2 from the germline V gene are SNHLY and FYNNEI. The CDR3 DNA reads as TGTGCCAGTGAAACTAATGAAAAACTGTTTTTT. Translated: CASETNEKLFF. Full variable domain (outside the CDR3, taken from reference TRBV2 and TRBJ1-4): EPEVTQTPSHQVTQMGQEVILRCVPISNHLYFYWYRQILGQKVEFLVSFYNNEISEKSEIFDDQFSVERPDGSNFTLKIRSTKLEDSAMYFCASETNEKLFFGSGTQLSVL.

This chain uses TRBV20-1 with TRBJ2-2; a weak D match, TRBD1 (6 bases). V lost 1 base to trimming and J lost 5 bases, with 11 bases between them. The CDR3 has 14 amino acids. The germline V gene encodes CDR1 DFQATT and CDR2 SNEGSKA (reference sequence). The CDR3 reads CSARGNRATGELFF. CDR3 nucleotide sequence: TGCAGTGCTAGAGGCAACAGGGCAACCGGGGAGCTGTTTTTT.

The rearrangement joins TRBV9 to TRBJ2-1; D perhaps matches TRBD1 (7 bases). CDR3 size: 13 residues. V lost 3 bases, J lost 7 bases, and 11 bases lay in between. From germline, CDR1 is SGDLS and CDR2 YYNGEE. As DNA, the CDR3 is TGTGCCAGCAGCGAAGCAGGGGGGAATGAGCAGTTCTTC. It translates to CASSEAGGNEQFF.

The table lists this clonotype with a few counts. V usage is TRBV9 and J usage is TRBJ2-3; D ambiguous. V was shortened by 0 bases and J by 3 bases, with 11 bases between the two germline ends. This CDR3 spans 15 amino acids. Germline CDR1 and CDR2: SGDLS and YYNGEE. The CDR3 coding sequence is TGTGCCAGCAGCGTAGAAGGCCTTGGTACAGATACGCAGTATTTT. Protein product: CASSVEGLGTDTQYF. Full variable domain (missing parts from reference TRBV9 and TRBJ2-3): DSGVTQTPKHLITATGQRVTLRCSPRSGDLSVYWYQQSLDQGLQFLIQYYNGEERAKGNILERFSAQQFPDLHSELNLSSLELGDSALYFCASSVEGLGTDTQYFGPGTRLTVL.

On this clonotype: A clone one base away is much larger, so this may be a read error. J is TRBJ2-3 and V is TRBV4-1; TRBD2 is a possible D gene (5 bases). The germline gives CDR1 MGHRA, CDR2 YSYEKL. This CDR3 has 14 residues. Trimming cost V 8 bases and J 3 bases, with 15 bases left between them. The CDR3 loop reads CASGRILATDTQYF. CDR3 bases: TGCGCCAGCGGCCGTATTCTAGCTACAGATACGCAGTATTTT.

Concerning this clonotype: A read error may be the cause here, since a much bigger clone is one base away. The chain employs TRBV4-2 and TRBJ2-3; no reliable D call. V was clipped by 3 bases and J by 1 base, with 2 bases between them. This CDR3 has 12 residues. Germline V lookup: CDR1 LGHNA, CDR2 YNFKEQ. CDR3 bases: TGTGCCAGCAGCCACCGCACAGATACGCAGTATTTT. It codes for CASSHRTDTQYF.

For this clonotype: A read error is possible here, since a much larger clone lies one base away. The chain uses TRBV18 and TRBJ1-2; D may be TRBD1 (5 bases). Trimming took off 3 bases at V and 10 bases at J, with 12 bases between the two ends. Germline values: CDR1 KGHSH, CDR2 LQKENI. This CDR3 has 12 amino acids. CDR3 sequence: CASSPQEGLYTF. DNA of the CDR3: TGTGCCAGCTCACCCCAGGAGGGGCTCTACACCTTC.

This chain connects TRBV20-1 to TRBJ2-7, with D possibly matching TRBD1 (5 bases). Germline CDR1 and CDR2: DFQATT and SNEGSKA (reference sequence). This CDR3 comprises 14 residues. V lost 0 bases and J lost 4, with 13 bases in between. The CDR3 here is CSARDRVNPYEQYF. DNA of the CDR3: TGCAGTGCTAGAGACAGGGTAAACCCTTACGAGCAGTACTTC.

This clonotype was found many times. The chain has TRBV11-2 and TRBJ2-1; the D gene is possibly TRBD1 (6 bases). Per the germline V gene, CDR1 is SGHAT and CDR2 is FQNNGV. The CDR3 runs to 13 residues. V dropped 4 bases and J dropped 7 bases, with 11 bases sitting between them. The CDR3 protein is CASSSYRENEQFF. DNA for the CDR3: TGTGCCAGCAGCTCCTACAGGGAGAATGAGCAGTTCTTC.

This clonotype was seen many times. This rearrangement joins TRBV20-1 to TRBJ1-5; unclear D gene. V shed 2 bases and J shed 4 bases, with 12 bases lying between them. CDR3 length: 14 residues. The germline V gene has CDR1 DFQATT and CDR2 SNEGSKA (reference sequence). The CDR3 region is CSARPGVQNQPQHF. DNA of the CDR3: TGCAGTGCTAGACCAGGCGTCCAGAATCAGCCCCAGCATTTT.

About this clonotype itself: A much larger clonotype is one base distant, so this may be a read error. The CDR3, as DNA: TGCAGTGCTAGAGCACGTGGACAGGGGACTAATTCACCCCTCCACTTT. It yields the protein CSARARGQGTNSPLHF. V gene TRBV20-1 combines with J gene TRBJ1-6; TRBD1 aligns across 9 bases. Germline V CDR1 and CDR2: DFQATT, SNEGSKA (reference sequence). The CDR3 runs 16 residues. V dropped 1 base and J dropped 6; count of bases not matched to a gene: 7.

This clonotype showed up many times. The chain carries TRBV29-1 and TRBJ1-6; TRBD1 aligns across 7 bases. The CDR3 runs 13 residues. The trim removed 7 bases at V and 8 bases at J, leaving 8 bases unmatched. Germline V CDR1 and CDR2: SQVTM, ANQGSEA. This chain's CDR3 is CSAQDRRDSPLHF. The CDR3 bases are TGCAGCGCCCAGGACAGGAGGGATTCACCCCTCCACTTT.

This clonotype appeared many times. This chain links TRBV7-9 with TRBJ2-5; 8 positions match TRBD1. CDR1 is SEHNR, CDR2 FQNEAQ, per germline (reference sequence). Trimming at V came to 4 bases and at J to 5 bases, leaving 3 bases not matched to a gene. The CDR3 consists of 13 residues. The CDR3 region has the DNA TGTGCCAGCAGCTCGACAGGGGCGGAGACCCAGTACTTC. This codes for CASSSTGAETQYF. Combining the CDR3 with reference TRBV7-9 and TRBJ2-5 gives the whole variable domain DTGVSQNPRHKITKRGQNVTFRCDPISEHNRLYWYRQTLGQGPEFLTYFQNEAQLEKSRLLSDRFSAERPKGSFSTLEIQRTEQGDSAMYLCASSSTGAETQYFGPGTRLLVL.

This clonotype was seen just once. The V call is TRBV4-3, the J call TRBJ1-3; maybe TRBD1 (5 bases). Trimming cost V 3 bases and J 0 bases, with 9 bases left between them. Germline values: CDR1 LGHNA, CDR2 YSLEER. The CDR3 is made up of 15 amino acids. CDR3 residues: CASSQSGGSGNTIYF. CDR3 DNA: TGCGCCAGCAGCCAGTCCGGGGGCTCTGGAAACACCATATATTTT.

There are many counts of this clonotype. The chain couples TRBV19 to TRBJ2-7, with D perhaps matching TRBD1 (6 bases). The ends were cut back, 4 bases at V and 6 bases at J, with 16 bases in the middle. CDR1 is LNHDA, CDR2 SQIVND, per germline (reference sequence). CDR3 length equals 14 residues. The CDR3, as DNA: TGTGCCAGTAGTACTCGACAGGACCTGAGCGAGCAGTACTTC. Its protein product is CASSTRQDLSEQYF.

This chain uses TRBV18 with TRBJ1-2; TRBD1 agrees at 11 bases. This CDR3 comprises 14 residues. V was pared by 6 bases and J by 5 bases, with 5 bases of the junction left unmatched. The V gene's germline CDR1 is KGHSH and CDR2 LQKENI. CDR3 in DNA: TGTGCCAGCTCCAAGGACAGGGGGCGGTATGGCTACACCTTC. Translating gives CASSKDRGRYGYTF. The full variable domain, in which reference TRBV18 and TRBJ1-2 provide the parts outside the CDR3, is NAGVMQNPRHLVRRRGQEARLRCSPMKGHSHVYWYRQLPEEGLKFMVYLQKENIIDESGMPKERFSAEFPKEGPSILRIQQVVRGDSAAYFCASSKDRGRYGYTFGSGTRLTVV.

The V call is TRBV7-9, the J call TRBJ2-2; a weak D match, TRBD2 (6 bases). V was trimmed by 2 bases and J by 4 bases, leaving 20 bases between them. The CDR3 extends over 18 amino acids. Looked up from germline, CDR1 is SEHNR and CDR2 is FQNEAQ (reference sequence). CDR3 loop: CASSLSSSGPLPTGELFF. The CDR3, as DNA: TGTGCCAGCAGCTTAAGTAGTAGCGGTCCCCTGCCCACCGGGGAGCTGTTTTTT.